One sample yielded the 27 T cell receptor beta chains listed below, sequenced in a study of OX40 agonist ivuxolimab in advanced cancers. Sequenced by immunoSEQ multiplex PCR; TCRdb stores in-frame clones only, minus some. The repertoire includes 91,000 or so clones, roughly 94% of them detected once, and about 0.18% sits in the top ten. Sequenced material: CD4+ or CD8+ T cells sorted from blood, taken in a trial of the OX40 agonist ivuxolimab. All receptors come from an adult with an advanced solid tumor such as melanoma, head and neck, liver or kidney cancer.

The chain combines TRBV2 with TRBJ1-2; no reliable D call. The CDR3 loop spans 11 amino acids. Trimming took 7 bases from V and 4 from J, leaving 7 bases between them. CDR1 SNHLY and CDR2 FYNNEI come from the germline V gene. The CDR3 protein is CASMDTYGYTF. The CDR3 nucleotides are TGTGCCAGCATGGATACCTATGGCTACACCTTC.

The chain is built from TRBV29-1 and TRBJ2-1; possibly TRBD1 for D (6 bases). Germline assignment: CDR1 SQVTM and CDR2 ANQGSEA. The CDR3 contains 12 residues. V was clipped by 7 bases and J by 12 bases, with 19 bases between them. Here the CDR3 reads CSGGPLGLGQFF. Here the CDR3 DNA reads TGCAGCGGGGGGCCCTTGGGGCTAGGGCAGTTCTTC.

V is TRBV5-4 and J is TRBJ1-1, with D possibly being TRBD1 (6 bases). The CDR3 spans 13 residues. Trimming removed 5 bases at V and 2 bases at J, with 10 bases between. Germline V gives CDR1 SGHNT, CDR2 YYREEE (reference sequence). For the CDR3, the DNA is TGTGCCAGCAGAGGGGGGGGCAACACTGAAGCTTTCTTT. This sequence encodes CASRGGGNTEAFF.

This chain uses TRBV6-5 with TRBJ1-5, with 7 nucleotides matching TRBD1. There are 14 residues in the CDR3. Germline V CDR1 and CDR2: MNHEY, SVGAGI. The V gene end was trimmed by 4 bases and the J gene end by 6 bases; junction bases not matched to a gene: 6. The CDR3 sequence is CASSSPTGTQPQHF. In DNA form, the CDR3 reads TGTGCCAGCAGTTCCCCGACAGGGACTCAGCCCCAGCATTTT.

This rearrangement joins TRBV11-2 to TRBJ1-5, with 7 positions matching TRBD1. The CDR3 contains 16 residues. The germline V gene has CDR1 SGHAT and CDR2 FQNNGV. After removal of 6 bases from V and 6 bases from J, the junction contained 14 bases not matched to a gene. DNA for the CDR3: TGTGCCAGCAGTTTCACGACAGGGACTTTGTCTCAGCCCCAGCATTTT. Translation gives CASSFTTGTLSQPQHF.

V and J are TRBV9 and TRBJ1-2; TRBD1 is a possible D gene (5 bases). The length of the CDR3 is 12 residues. Per germline, CDR1 SGDLS and CDR2 YYNGEE. Trimming stripped 3 bases from V and 7 bases from J, with 10 bases between. The CDR3 spells CASSGAGSGYTF. In DNA form, the CDR3 reads TGTGCCAGCAGCGGGGCAGGGAGTGGCTACACCTTC.

Points on this clone: The CDR3 does not close with the conserved phenylalanine or tryptophan, likely indicating a read error. The DNA is omitted, as the CDR3 cannot be located on it reliably, and the CDR3 follows TCRdb's listing. The chain joins TRBV7-3 to TRBJ2-3; the table's TRBD1 call for D was not verified on the DNA. The CDR3 spans 11 amino acids, including both terminal residues. Germline lookup yields CDR1 SGHTA and CDR2 FQGTGA. The CDR3 sequence: CASSLFLIGPH.

The genes are TRBV19 and TRBJ2-7, with D possibly being TRBD1 (5 bases). This CDR3 has 14 residues. Germline V gene sequence: CDR1 LNHDA, CDR2 SQIVND (reference sequence). Trimming removed 5 bases at V and 9 bases at J, with 20 bases between. CDR3 DNA sequence: TGTGCCAGTAGTTGGAGTCAGGGAAGGTTCGGGCAGTACTTC. Its protein is CASSWSQGRFGQYF.

The rearrangement links TRBV6-5 to TRBJ1-1, with D possibly being TRBD1 (5 bases). Germline CDR1 and CDR2: MNHEY and SVGAGI. Trimming took 0 bases from V and 4 from J, leaving 15 bases between them. The CDR3 consists of 16 residues. Here the CDR3 DNA reads TGTGCCAGCAGTTACTCGGGGGGGTTGTTGGGCACTGAAGCTTTCTTT. Translation gives CASSYSGGLLGTEAFF.

This clone was counted once. Here the CDR3 reads CASSLARDYEQYF. CDR3 nucleotides: TGTGCCAGCAGCTTAGCGCGGGACTACGAGCAGTACTTC. The V call is TRBV7-8, the J call TRBJ2-7; weak D call: TRBD2 (6 bases). The CDR3 totals 13 residues. Looked up from germline, CDR1 is SGHVS and CDR2 is FQNEAQ. The ends were cut back, 0 bases at V and 3 bases at J, with 6 bases in the middle.

The rearrangement joins TRBV11-3 to TRBJ2-3; a possible D gene is TRBD1 (5 bases). The CDR3 is 14 amino acids. V lost 2 bases and J 2 bases, leaving 8 bases between the germline ends. The germline CDR1 and CDR2 sequences are SGHNT and YENEEA. The chain's CDR3 is CASSLNRNTDTQYF. The CDR3 DNA sequence: TGTGCCAGCAGCTTAAACAGGAACACAGATACGCAGTATTTT.

V gene TRBV12-5 combines with J gene TRBJ2-1, with 7 bases lining up with TRBD1. From germline, CDR1 is LGHNT and CDR2 FRNRAP. This CDR3 contains 14 residues. The trim removed 7 bases at V and 2 bases at J, leaving 5 bases unmatched. CDR3 protein: CASVPGQTYNEQFF. The CDR3 DNA follows: TGTGCTAGTGTGCCGGGACAGACCTACAATGAGCAGTTCTTC.

The chain joins TRBV5-6 to TRBJ1-5; 8 bases are shared with TRBD1. Germline V CDR1 and CDR2: SGHDT, YYEEEE. The CDR3 is 16 residues long. The J segment lost 2 bases and the V segment lost 4 bases, leaving 8 bases of the junction unmatched. CDR3 coding DNA: TGTGCCAGCAGCAGCCTTGGACAGGGAGGCAATCAGCCCCAGCATTTT. Translating it yields CASSSLGQGGNQPQHF.

V gene TRBV15 combines with J gene TRBJ1-4; D possibly corresponds to TRBD1 (5 bases). Trimming stripped 9 bases from V and 6 bases from J, with 14 bases between. The length of the CDR3 is 13 residues. Germline V gene lookup returns CDR1 LNHNV and CDR2 YYDKDF (reference sequence). CDR3 sequence reads: CATGQGVDEKLFF. The DNA for the CDR3 is TGTGCCACTGGGCAAGGGGTTGATGAAAAACTGTTTTTT.

This clone was counted only a few times. The chain uses TRBV5-1 and TRBJ1-5; the D is unclear. Looked up from germline, CDR1 is SGHRS and CDR2 is YFSETQ. V lost 0 bases, J lost 0 bases, and 7 bases lay in between. CDR3 length: 15 residues. The CDR3 DNA reads TGCGCCAGCAGCTTGGTAGGTGGTAGCAATCAGCCCCAGCATTTT. Protein: CASSLVGGSNQPQHF.

The chain is built from TRBV5-6 and TRBJ2-5; tentatively, D is TRBD2 (6 bases). The CDR3 is 15 residues long. Germline V CDR1 and CDR2: SGHDT, YYEEEE. Trimming took 0 bases from V and 5 from J, leaving 14 bases between them. The CDR3 DNA follows: TGTGCCAGCAGCTTGGCGGGAGCTCCGTGGGAGACCCAGTACTTC. The encoded protein is CASSLAGAPWETQYF.

The V gene is TRBV7-9, the J gene TRBJ2-7; D is ambiguous. Germline-derived CDR1 and CDR2 are SEHNR and FQNEAQ (reference sequence). V was pared by 4 bases and J by 2 bases, with 12 bases between. The CDR3 is 14 residues long. CDR3 DNA: TGTGCCAGCAGCTCCCTGACCGAAACCTACGAGCAGTACTTC. Protein sequence: CASSSLTETYEQYF.

The CDR3 loop is CASSLVVGAGNTIYF. Here the CDR3 DNA reads TGTGCCAGCAGCTTAGTGGTGGGTGCGGGAAACACCATATATTTT. The chain links TRBV7-2 to TRBJ1-3; D gene uncertain. V lost 1 base, J lost 4 bases, and 11 bases lay in between. This CDR3 region has 15 residues. Germline assignment: CDR1 SGHTA and CDR2 FQGNSA.

The J gene is TRBJ1-3, the V gene TRBV28; no clear D gene. CDR1 and CDR2 (germline): MDHEN, SYDVKM. The V gene lost 7 bases and the J gene lost 4 bases, with 8 bases spanning the gap. The CDR3 runs to 12 residues. The CDR3 spells CASNSGGNTIYF. For the CDR3, the DNA is TGTGCCAGCAATTCTGGGGGAAACACCATATATTTT.

The chain carries TRBV10-2 and TRBJ1-1; possible D gene TRBD1, 6 bases. Germline V CDR1 and CDR2: WSHSY, SAAADI. V was pared by 7 bases and J by 4 bases, with 16 bases between. CDR3 length equals 14 residues. DNA for the CDR3: TGCGCCAGCAATAACGAGGGGGATTTCACTGAAGCTTTCTTT. This gives the protein CASNNEGDFTEAFF.

V is TRBV19 and J is TRBJ1-2; possible D gene TRBD1, 5 bases. The germline V and J ends were trimmed by 5 bases and 5 bases, with 15 bases remaining between them. Germline CDR1 is LNHDA and CDR2 is SQIVND (reference sequence). This CDR3 has 14 amino acids. This CDR3 reads CASSRWDVRYGYTF. The CDR3 DNA follows: TGTGCCAGTAGTCGATGGGACGTAAGATATGGCTACACCTTC.

This chain joins TRBV18 and TRBJ1-3; perhaps TRBD1 as D (5 bases). V dropped 2 bases and J dropped 1 base, with 12 bases sitting between them. Germline V lookup: CDR1 KGHSH, CDR2 LQKENI. The CDR3 runs to 16 residues. In nucleotides, the CDR3 is TGTGCCAGCTCACCAACAGGCGGGGGATCTGGAAACACCATATATTTT. Its protein is CASSPTGGGSGNTIYF.

This chain links TRBV11-2 with TRBJ2-7, with a possible D match to TRBD2 (6 bases). V lost 5 bases and J 4 bases, leaving 18 bases between the germline ends. Germline V gene lookup returns CDR1 SGHAT and CDR2 FQNNGV. CDR3 size: 15 residues. CDR3 loop: CASSVKMGGPYEQYF. CDR3 nucleotides: TGTGCCAGCAGCGTAAAAATGGGGGGACCATACGAGCAGTACTTC.

A single count supports this clone. The gene calls are TRBV7-2 and TRBJ1-2; 10 bases agree with TRBD1. The V segment lost 0 bases and the J segment 7 bases; nucleotides outside the gene matches: 5. From germline, CDR1 is SGHTA and CDR2 FQGNSA. The length of the CDR3 is 15 residues. The CDR3 nucleotides are TGTGCCAGCAGCTTAGCACGACAGGGGGCGGCTGGCTACACCTTC. Translating it yields CASSLARQGAAGYTF.

The chain has TRBV18 and TRBJ1-3; D not resolved. Germline CDR1 and CDR2: KGHSH and LQKENI. The length of the CDR3 is 17 residues. Trimming removed 1 base at V and 1 base at J, with 14 bases between. The CDR3 nucleotides are TGTGCCAGCTCACCACTACCTACTCGTGGATCTGGAAACACCATATATTTT. Protein sequence: CASSPLPTRGSGNTIYF.

V gene TRBV28 combines with J gene TRBJ2-5; possibly TRBD1 for D (6 bases). V was trimmed by 4 bases and J by 0 bases, leaving 15 bases between them. CDR3 size: 16 residues. Germline values: CDR1 MDHEN, CDR2 SYDVKM. The CDR3 protein is CASSSVGRGDQETQYF. The CDR3 DNA reads as TGTGCCAGCAGTTCTGTCGGCAGGGGAGACCAAGAGACCCAGTACTTC.

This sequence joins TRBV9 and TRBJ2-3; no reliable D call. Per germline, CDR1 SGDLS and CDR2 YYNGEE. The CDR3 is 14 amino acids. V was trimmed by 4 bases and J by 0 bases, leaving 9 bases between them. The CDR3 sequence: CASSYQVSTDTQYF. The CDR3 DNA follows: TGTGCCAGCAGCTACCAGGTTAGCACAGATACGCAGTATTTT.